This TCR beta chain is from a study of T cells in Graves' hyperthyroidism and ophthalmopathy. For ophthalmopathy patients, the Clinical Activity Score was at least 3 and the NOSPECS grade at least 4; duration was under 3 months. Diagnosing involved the use of clinical symptoms, serum thyroxine and TRAb, thyroid ultrasound and orbital computed tomography. TCR beta CDR3 regions were amplified from RNA transcripts. The HTBI primer set drove a first-round RT-PCR of the TCR CDR3. Each CDR3 protein gets one entry after TCRdb re-called the multiplex PCR reads with MiXCR. The table lists around 600,000 distinct CDR3 sequences, roughly 14% of them singletons. This clonotype occurred a few times. The V end was cut by 5 bases, the J end by 2 bases, with 13 bases between. Germline loops: CDR1 SQVTM, CDR2 ANQGSEA. The CDR3 runs to 14 residues.

This chain joins TRBV29-1 and TRBJ1-5; D is undetermined. Sequencing was carried out using blood. The sequence derives from a woman aged 45-59 years with Graves' ophthalmopathy. The CDR3 coding sequence is TGCAGCGTTTGGTCCGCAGGAGGCAATCAGCCCCAGCATTTT. It codes for CSVWSAGGNQPQHF. Based on the CDR3 plus reference TRBV29-1 and TRBJ1-5, the full variable domain is SAVISQKPSRDICQRGTSLTIQCQVDSQVTMMFWYRQQPGQSLTLIATANQGSEATYESGFVIDKFPISRPNLTFSTLTVSNMSPEDSSIYLCSVWSAGGNQPQHFGDGTRLSIL.